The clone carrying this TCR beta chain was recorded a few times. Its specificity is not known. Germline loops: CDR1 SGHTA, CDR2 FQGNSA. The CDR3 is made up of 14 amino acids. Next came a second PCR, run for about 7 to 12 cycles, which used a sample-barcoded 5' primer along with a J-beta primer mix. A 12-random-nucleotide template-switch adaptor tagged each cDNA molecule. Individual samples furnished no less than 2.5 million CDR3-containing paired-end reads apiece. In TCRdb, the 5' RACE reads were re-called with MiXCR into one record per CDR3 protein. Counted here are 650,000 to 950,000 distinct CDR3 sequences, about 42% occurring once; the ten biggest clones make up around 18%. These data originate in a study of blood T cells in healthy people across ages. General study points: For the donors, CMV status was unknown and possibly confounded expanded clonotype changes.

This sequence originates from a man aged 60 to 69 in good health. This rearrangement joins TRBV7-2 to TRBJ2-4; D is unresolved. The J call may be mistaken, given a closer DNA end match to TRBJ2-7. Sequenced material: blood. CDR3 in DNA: TGTGCCAGCAGCCCTGGGTGGCAACCTTACGAGCAGTACTTC. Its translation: CASSPGWQPYEQYF.